This TCR beta chain was documented in a study of cytotoxic CD8 clonotypes in ibrutinib-treated CLL. Study in general: Complete response was seen in 2 patients and partial in roughly 25; approximately 12 progressed and approximately 14 stayed remitted after a median roughly six years. Study findings and constraints: Clonality correlated strongly with circulating CD8+ T cells and exceeded age-matched healthy donors at baseline.

Trimming stripped 1 base from V and 4 bases from J, with 25 bases between. The CDR3 sequence is 20 residues long. Germline V gene lookup returns CDR1 SGHTA and CDR2 FQGTGA. In regard to this clone: The target antigen is unknown.

The protocol was immunoSEQ multiplex PCR, while the TCRdb copy is restricted to in-frame clones and leaves out a portion. The table lists around 160,000 clones, roughly 84% of them singletons, with approximately 3% in the top ten. The rearrangement uses TRBV7-3 and TRBJ2-2; D ambiguous. The sequencing here drew on PBMCs, taken at disease progression, from a patient treated with ibrutinib. This sequence originates from a human donor with chronic lymphocytic leukemia. The CDR3 DNA sequence: TGTGCCAGCAGCTTAATGAACCCCTCGGCAAGGAAGAGGAGCACCGGGGAGCTGTTTTTT. Translation gives CASSLMNPSARKRSTGELFF.